Described below is a single T cell receptor beta chain sequence and its context. The antigen is undetermined. Libraries were prepared by immunoSEQ multiplex PCR; TCRdb keeps only in-frame clonotypes and omits some of them. Of around 27,000 clones in the sample, 60% to 80% were seen once. This entry belongs to a study of T cell clonotyping in hematopoietic cell transplantation. Study summary: Recipients' pretransplant samples followed cytoreduction.

The time point was: recipient sample about 28 days before transplant, after cytoreduction. Study observations and caveats: Recipient TCR diversity dropped after transplant; expanded clonotypes rose from day 30 to 180.

The sequence came from a man aged 50 or older with myelodysplastic syndrome. Some clones in this sample may be carry-over from other donors' samples. Sequencing used peripheral blood mononuclear cells, obtained before stem cell transplant.

The CDR3 coding sequence is TGTGCCAGCAGTCCGGGGGGACAGTACAATCAGCCCCAGCATTTT. This translates into CASSPGGQYNQPQHF. The V and J genes are TRBV6-1 and TRBJ1-5; 7 nucleotides line up with TRBD1. Germline V gene sequence: CDR1 MNHNS, CDR2 SASEGT. With V trimmed by 5 bases and J by 3 bases, 7 bases remained unmatched. The CDR3 length is 15 residues.